What follows is one TCR beta chain and its context. Its antigen remains unidentified. Sequenced by immunoSEQ multiplex PCR; TCRdb stores in-frame clones only, minus some. The table has about 66,000 clones, roughly 80% seen once. After roughly eleven days in culture, the CD4+ T cells were isolated. Participants were given two doses of BNT162b2 or mRNA-1273 vaccine. Nobody among the vaccine recipients had prior SARS-CoV-2 infection (nucleocapsid antibodies were negative). The data are from a study of vaccination effects on CD4 cells after COVID-19. The source is a human donor who received a COVID-19 vaccine. The material sequenced was CD4+ T cells from PBMCs cultured without peptide, taken after COVID-19 vaccination.

CDR3 DNA sequence: TGTGCCAGCGGGGGATCCTATAGCAATCAGCCCCAGCATTTT. Protein sequence: CASGGSYSNQPQHF. The V call is TRBV6-5, the J call TRBJ1-5; a weak D match, TRBD1 (5 bases). Trimming removed 8 bases at V and 0 bases at J, with 11 bases between. This CDR3 comprises 14 residues. Looked up from germline, CDR1 is MNHEY and CDR2 is SVGAGI.